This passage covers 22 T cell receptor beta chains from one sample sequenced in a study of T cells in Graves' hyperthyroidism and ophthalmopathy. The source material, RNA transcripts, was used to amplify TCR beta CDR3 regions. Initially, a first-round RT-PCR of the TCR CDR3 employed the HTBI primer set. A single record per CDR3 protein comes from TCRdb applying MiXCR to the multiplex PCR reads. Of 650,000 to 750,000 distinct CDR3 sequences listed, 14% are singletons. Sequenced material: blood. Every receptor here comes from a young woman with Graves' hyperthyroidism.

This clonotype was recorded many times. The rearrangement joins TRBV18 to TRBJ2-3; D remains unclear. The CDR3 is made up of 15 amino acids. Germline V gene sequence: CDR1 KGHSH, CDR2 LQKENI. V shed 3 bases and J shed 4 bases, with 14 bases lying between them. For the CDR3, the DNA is TGTGCCAGCTCACCTATCCCTCCAGGCGCAGATACGCAGTATTTT. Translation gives CASSPIPPGADTQYF.

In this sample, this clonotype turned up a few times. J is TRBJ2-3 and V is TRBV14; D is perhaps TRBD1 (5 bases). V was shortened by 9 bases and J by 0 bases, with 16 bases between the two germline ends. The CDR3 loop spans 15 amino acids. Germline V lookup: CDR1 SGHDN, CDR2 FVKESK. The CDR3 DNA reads TGTGCCAGATGCACCAGACAGACAAGCACAGATACGCAGTATTTT. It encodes CARCTRQTSTDTQYF.

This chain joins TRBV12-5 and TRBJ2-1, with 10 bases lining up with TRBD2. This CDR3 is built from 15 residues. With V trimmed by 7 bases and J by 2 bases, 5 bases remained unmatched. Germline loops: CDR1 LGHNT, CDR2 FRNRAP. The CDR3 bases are TGTGCTAGTGCCGGGAGCGGGAGGGCCTACAATGAGCAGTTCTTC. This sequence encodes CASAGSGRAYNEQFF.

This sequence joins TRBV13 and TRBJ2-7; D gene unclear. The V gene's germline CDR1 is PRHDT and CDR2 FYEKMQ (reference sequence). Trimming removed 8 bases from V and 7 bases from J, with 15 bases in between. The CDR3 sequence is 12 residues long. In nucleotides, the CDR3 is TGTGCCAGCCGGTCGGGCCCTAGGGAGCAGTACTTC. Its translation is CASRSGPREQYF.

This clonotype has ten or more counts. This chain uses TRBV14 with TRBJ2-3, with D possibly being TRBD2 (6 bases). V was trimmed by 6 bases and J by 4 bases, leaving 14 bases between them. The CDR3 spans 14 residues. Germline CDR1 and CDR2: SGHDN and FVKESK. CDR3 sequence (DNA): TGTGCCAGCAGTCAAACCGGGAGCGCAGATACGCAGTATTTT. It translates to CASSQTGSADTQYF. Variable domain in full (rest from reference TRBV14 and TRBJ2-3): EAGVTQFPSHSVIEKGQTVTLRCDPISGHDNLYWYRRVMGKEIKFLLHFVKESKQDESGMPNNRFLAERTGGTYSTLKVQPAELEDSGVYFCASSQTGSADTQYFGPGTRLTVL.

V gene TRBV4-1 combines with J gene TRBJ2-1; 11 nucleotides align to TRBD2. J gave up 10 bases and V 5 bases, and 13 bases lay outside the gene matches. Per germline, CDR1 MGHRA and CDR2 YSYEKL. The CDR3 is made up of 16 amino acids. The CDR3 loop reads CASSTRLAGGPGEQFF. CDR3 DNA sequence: TGCGCCAGCAGCACTCGGCTAGCGGGAGGACCCGGAGAGCAGTTCTTC.

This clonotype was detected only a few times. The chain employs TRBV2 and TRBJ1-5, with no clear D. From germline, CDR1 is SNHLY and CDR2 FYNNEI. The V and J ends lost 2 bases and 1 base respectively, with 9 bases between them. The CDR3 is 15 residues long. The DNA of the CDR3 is TGTGCCAGCAGTGAAAAACCGGGGAGCAATCAGCCCCAGCATTTT. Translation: CASSEKPGSNQPQHF.

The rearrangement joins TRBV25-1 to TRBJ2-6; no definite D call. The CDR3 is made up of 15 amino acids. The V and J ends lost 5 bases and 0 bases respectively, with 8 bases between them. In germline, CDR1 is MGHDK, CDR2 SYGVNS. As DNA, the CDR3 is TGTGCCAGCAGTCCCTTCTACTCTGGGGCCAACGTCCTGACTTTC. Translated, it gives CASSPFYSGANVLTF.

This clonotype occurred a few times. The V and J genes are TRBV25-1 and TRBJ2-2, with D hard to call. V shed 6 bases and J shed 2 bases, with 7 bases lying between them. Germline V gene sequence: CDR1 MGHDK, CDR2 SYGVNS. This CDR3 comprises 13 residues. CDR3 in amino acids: CASSASNTGELFF. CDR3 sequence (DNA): TGTGCCAGCAGCGCCTCAAACACCGGGGAGCTGTTTTTT.

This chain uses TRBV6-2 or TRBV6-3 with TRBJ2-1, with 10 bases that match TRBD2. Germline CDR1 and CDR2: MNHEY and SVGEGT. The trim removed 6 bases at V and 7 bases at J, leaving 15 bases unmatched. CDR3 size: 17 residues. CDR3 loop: CASRPSSGLATWNEQFF. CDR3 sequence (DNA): TGTGCCAGCAGGCCATCTTCGGGACTAGCGACTTGGAATGAGCAGTTCTTC.

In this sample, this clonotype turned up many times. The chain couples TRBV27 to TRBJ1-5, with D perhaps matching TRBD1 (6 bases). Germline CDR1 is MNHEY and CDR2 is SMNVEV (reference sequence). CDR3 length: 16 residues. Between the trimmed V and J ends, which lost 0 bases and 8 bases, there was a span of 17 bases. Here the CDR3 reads CASSLSGGETGKPQHF. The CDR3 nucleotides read TGTGCCAGCAGTTTATCGGGGGGGGAAACAGGGAAGCCCCAGCATTTT.

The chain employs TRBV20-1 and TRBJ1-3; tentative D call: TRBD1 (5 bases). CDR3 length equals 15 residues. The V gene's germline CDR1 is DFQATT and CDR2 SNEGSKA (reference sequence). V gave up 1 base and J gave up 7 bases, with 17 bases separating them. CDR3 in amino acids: CSARVPGDRGNTIYF. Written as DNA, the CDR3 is TGCAGTGCTAGAGTCCCGGGAGACCGGGGCAACACCATATATTTT.

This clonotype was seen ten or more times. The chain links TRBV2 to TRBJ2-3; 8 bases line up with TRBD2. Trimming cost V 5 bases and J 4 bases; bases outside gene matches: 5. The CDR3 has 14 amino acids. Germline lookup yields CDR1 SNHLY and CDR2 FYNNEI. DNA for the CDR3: TGTGCCAGCAGTAGCGGGAGAGGGGCAGATACGCAGTATTTT. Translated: CASSSGRGADTQYF.

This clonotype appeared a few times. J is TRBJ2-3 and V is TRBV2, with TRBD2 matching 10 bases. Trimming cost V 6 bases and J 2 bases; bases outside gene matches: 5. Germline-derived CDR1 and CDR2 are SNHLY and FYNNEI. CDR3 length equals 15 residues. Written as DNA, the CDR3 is TGTGCCAGCAGGGGAACTAGCGGGGCCACAGATACGCAGTATTTT. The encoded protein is CASRGTSGATDTQYF. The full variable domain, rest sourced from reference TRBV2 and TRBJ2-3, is EPEVTQTPSHQVTQMGQEVILRCVPISNHLYFYWYRQILGQKVEFLVSFYNNEISEKSEIFDDQFSVERPDGSNFTLKIRSTKLEDSAMYFCASRGTSGATDTQYFGPGTRLTVL.

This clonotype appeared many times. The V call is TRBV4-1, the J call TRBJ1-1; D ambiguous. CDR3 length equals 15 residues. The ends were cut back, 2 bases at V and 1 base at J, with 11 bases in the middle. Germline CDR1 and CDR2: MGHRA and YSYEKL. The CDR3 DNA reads TGCGCCAGCAGCCAATACGTCACAACGAACACTGAAGCTTTCTTT. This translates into CASSQYVTTNTEAFF.

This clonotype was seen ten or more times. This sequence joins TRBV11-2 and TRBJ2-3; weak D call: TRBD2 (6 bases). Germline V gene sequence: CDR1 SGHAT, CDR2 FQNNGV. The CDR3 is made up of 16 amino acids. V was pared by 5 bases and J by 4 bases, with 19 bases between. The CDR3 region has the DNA TGTGCCAGCAGCCTTGAGGGAGGCTATCGCCCAGATACGCAGTATTTT. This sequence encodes CASSLEGGYRPDTQYF.

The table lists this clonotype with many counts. CDR3 protein: CASSPPALTPRYNEQFF. The CDR3 bases are TGTGCCAGCAGCCCCCCCGCCCTAACACCCCGGTACAATGAGCAGTTCTTC. The chain combines TRBV7-9 with TRBJ2-1, with no clear D. CDR1 and CDR2 (germline): SEHNR, FQNEAQ (reference sequence). The CDR3 runs to 17 residues. V lost 5 bases and J lost 4, with 21 bases in between.

CDR3 residues: CASTPRMGGLSGELFF. The DNA of the CDR3 is TGTGCCAGCACCCCCCGTATGGGGGGGCTGTCCGGGGAGCTGTTTTTT. The V and J genes are TRBV6-2 or TRBV6-3 and TRBJ2-2, with D tentatively TRBD2 (7 bases). Per germline, CDR1 MNHEY and CDR2 SVGEGT. V was clipped by 7 bases and J by 6 bases, with 21 bases between them. CDR3 length equals 16 residues.

The CDR3 region is CATSGAGPKPDTQYF. The CDR3, as DNA: TGTGCCACCAGCGGGGCGGGACCAAAGCCGGATACGCAGTATTTT. The V gene is TRBV24-1, the J gene TRBJ2-3, with D perhaps TRBD2 (6 bases). Trimming took off 7 bases at V and 6 bases at J, with 19 bases between the two ends. The CDR3 extends over 15 amino acids. From germline, CDR1 is KGHDR and CDR2 SFDVKD.

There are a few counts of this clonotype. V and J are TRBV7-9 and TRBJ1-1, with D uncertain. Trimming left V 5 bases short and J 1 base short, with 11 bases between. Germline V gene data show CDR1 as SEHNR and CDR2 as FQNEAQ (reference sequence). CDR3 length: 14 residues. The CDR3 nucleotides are TGTGCCAGCAGCCCCGATTTAGAGAACACTGAAGCTTTCTTT. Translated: CASSPDLENTEAFF.

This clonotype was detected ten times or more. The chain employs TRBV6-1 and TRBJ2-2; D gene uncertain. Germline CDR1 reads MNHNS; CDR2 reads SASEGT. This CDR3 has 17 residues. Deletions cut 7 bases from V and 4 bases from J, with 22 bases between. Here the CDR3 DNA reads TGTGCCAGCAAACAATCCCCGGTTCAAGTTGGCACCGGGGAGCTGTTTTTT. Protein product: CASKQSPVQVGTGELFF.

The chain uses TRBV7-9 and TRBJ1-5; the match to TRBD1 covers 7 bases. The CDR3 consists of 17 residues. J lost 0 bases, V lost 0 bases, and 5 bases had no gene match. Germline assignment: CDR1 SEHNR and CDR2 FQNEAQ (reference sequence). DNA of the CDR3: TGTGCCAGCAGCTTAGCCCCAGGGACAGATAGCAATCAGCCCCAGCATTTT. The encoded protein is CASSLAPGTDSNQPQHF. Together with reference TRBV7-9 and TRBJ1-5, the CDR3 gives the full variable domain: DTGVSQNPRHKITKRGQNVTFRCDPISEHNRLYWYRQTLGQGPEFLTYFQNEAQLEKSRLLSDRFSAERPKGSFSTLEIQRTEQGDSAMYLCASSLAPGTDSNQPQHFGDGTRLSIL.